This is a list of T cell receptor beta chains from one sample in a study of CD8 T cells in ankylosing spondylitis. TCRdb re-derived calls from the 5' RACE reads in MiXCR, one entry per CDR3 protein. The table shows approximately 540,000 distinct CDR3 sequences, with 12% occurring only once. Sequencing was done on a sample of blood, either unsorted or a sorted T cell fraction (not recorded which). These TCRs come from a male donor with ankylosing spondylitis. Both conserved end residues are part of each CDR3. Fields, in order: clone size, J gene, V gene, D gene, CDR3 DNA, CDR3 protein. A D gene is named only where the DNA matches it firmly. Only some rows state a clone size, as once, few, many or a class for expanded clones.

NA,TRBJ2-5,TRBV10-1,TRBD2,TGCGCCAGCAGTGAGGCCGGGACTAGCCAAGAGACCCAGTACTTC,CASSEAGTSQETQYF
NA,TRBJ2-3,TRBV7-2,TRBD2,TGTGCCAGCAGCCCTATACGGGGCGGGGGGAACACAGATACGCAGTATTTT,CASSPIRGGGNTDTQYF
NA,TRBJ2-3,TRBV12-3/TRBV12-4,NA,TGTGCCAGCAGCCTGACCCTCCCCGGGGGCACAGATACGCAGTATTTT,CASSLTLPGGTDTQYF
NA,TRBJ2-1,TRBV5-1,NA,TGCGCCAGCAGCTTGGTTGCGTGGAATAAGCAGTTCTTC,CASSLVAWNKQFF
many,TRBJ2-7,TRBV25-1,NA,TGTGCCAGCAGTGATCGAGTCGTCTCCTACGAGCAGTACTTC,CASSDRVVSYEQYF
NA,TRBJ1-1,TRBV3-1,NA,TGTGCCAGCAGCCAAAGTGGTCCTGAAGCTTTCTTT,CASSQSGPEAFF
few,TRBJ1-4,TRBV15,NA,TGTGCCACCAGCAGAGAAAGGTCAGACCCGAAGAGAGAAAAACTGTTTTTT,CATSRERSDPKREKLFF
NA,TRBJ2-5,TRBV14,TRBD1,TGTGCCAGCAGCCAAGATGTCGGACAGGGGGTTGAGACCCAGTACTTC,CASSQDVGQGVETQYF
NA,TRBJ2-2,TRBV3-1,NA,TGTGCCAGCAGCCAAGACCTAGCGCTAAACACCGGGGAGCTGTTTTTT,CASSQDLALNTGELFF
few,TRBJ1-2,TRBV4-1,NA,TGCGCCAGCAGCCAAGCAGGGACTACTATATCCTATGGCTACACCTTC,CASSQAGTTISYGYTF
NA,TRBJ2-2,TRBV13,TRBD2,TGTGCCAGCATCCCTGATGGGCAGCGGGAGCCCGGGGAGCTGTTTTTT,CASIPDGQREPGELFF
few,TRBJ2-3,TRBV7-2,NA,TGTGCCAGCAGCCCCCAGGGACTTAGCACAGATACGCAGTATTTT,CASSPQGLSTDTQYF
NA,TRBJ1-2,TRBV29-1,TRBD1,TGCAGCGTTCTACCGGGACAGGGAGACTATGGCTACACCTTC,CSVLPGQGDYGYTF
NA,TRBJ2-7,TRBV7-9,TRBD1,TGTGCCAGCAGCTCTTCGGACAGGCCCTCAATCCACGAGCAGTACTTC,CASSSSDRPSIHEQYF
many,TRBJ2-1,TRBV29-1,TRBD2,TGCAGCGTTCTCGGGACTAGCGGAGTCTACAATGAGCAGTTCTTC,CSVLGTSGVYNEQFF
NA,TRBJ1-5,TRBV5-1,NA,TGCGCCAGCAGCTTGGGGCCGCAGGGTCAGCCCCAGCATTTT,CASSLGPQGQPQHF
few,TRBJ2-1,TRBV20-1,NA,TGCAGTGGCTCCATACCCAATGAGCAGTTCTTC,CSGSIPNEQFF
many,TRBJ2-1,TRBV7-9,TRBD2,TGTGCCAGCAGTAGCGGGAAGTACAATGAGCAGTTCTTC,CASSSGKYNEQFF
NA,TRBJ2-5,TRBV5-1,NA,TGCGCCAGCAGCCCGGAGGGGGGAGAGACCCAGTACTTC,CASSPEGGETQYF
NA,TRBJ1-5,TRBV5-6,NA,TGTGCCAGCAGCCGCCAGGACAGAGATAAGTGGAGCAATCAGCCCCAGCATTTT,CASSRQDRDKWSNQPQHF
NA,TRBJ2-2,TRBV2,NA,TGTGCCAGCAGGATAGACAGTATCGGGGAGCTGTTTTTT,CASRIDSIGELFF
few,TRBJ2-1,TRBV5-1,TRBD2,TGCGCCAGCAGCTTGCCCGGATCCGCGGGGGTGGGGAATGAGCAGTTCTTC,CASSLPGSAGVGNEQFF
NA,TRBJ2-1,TRBV30,NA,TGTGCCTGGACAGGGGTTAATCCTAATGAGCAGTTCTTC,CAWTGVNPNEQFF
NA,TRBJ1-2,TRBV4-1,NA,TGCGCCAGCAGCCAAGTGGTCGCCAACTATGGCTACACCTTC,CASSQVVANYGYTF
many,TRBJ2-3,TRBV20-1,NA,TGCAGTGCTAGGGTCGGGAGTAGCACAGATACGCAGTATTTT,CSARVGSSTDTQYF
few,TRBJ2-1,TRBV6-2/TRBV6-3,NA,TGTGCCAGCAGTTCTCGGGGCCGGCTCAATGAGCAGTTCTTC,CASSSRGRLNEQFF
NA,TRBJ1-1,TRBV12-3/TRBV12-4,TRBD1,TGTGCCAGCAGTTTAGGGACAGGGGACAGGGCTTTCTTT,CASSLGTGDRAFF
few,TRBJ2-5,TRBV20-1,NA,TGCAGTGCTAGAAACAGGGAAATTGAGACCCAGTACTTC,CSARNREIETQYF
few,TRBJ1-1,TRBV7-9,TRBD1,TGTGCCAGCACCCTGACAGGGGCGAACACTGAAGCTTTCTTT,CASTLTGANTEAFF
NA,TRBJ2-5,TRBV5-5,NA,TGTGCCAGCAGCTTTCTAGCTGGAACTCAAGAGACCCAGTACTTC,CASSFLAGTQETQYF
few,TRBJ2-6,TRBV3-1,NA,TGTGCCAGCAGTACTTACTCTGGGGCCAACGTCCTGACTTTC,CASSTYSGANVLTF
many,TRBJ2-3,TRBV12-3/TRBV12-4,TRBD1,TGTGCCAGCAGGGGTAGGACAGGCTCCGGCGGGGATACGCAGTATTTT,CASRGRTGSGGDTQYF
NA,TRBJ1-5,TRBV6-1,NA,TGTGCCAGCAGTGAGGGATGGGGGCCGCAGCCCCAGCATTTT,CASSEGWGPQPQHF
NA,TRBJ1-1,TRBV24-1,NA,TGTGCCACCAGTGGGGGAGGGAAAGCTTTCTTT,CATSGGGKAFF
few,TRBJ1-2,TRBV7-6,TRBD1,TGTGCCAGCCGCAATTGGACGGGTCCGGGGACAGGGGGCTATGGCTACACCTTC,CASRNWTGPGTGGYGYTF
few,TRBJ1-2,TRBV7-9,NA,TGTGCCAGCAGCCGGGACGGAAGCTACACCTTC,CASSRDGSYTF
NA,TRBJ2-2,TRBV2,NA,TGTGCCAGCAGCCGTCGACACAGTTCCGGGGAGCTGTTTTTT,CASSRRHSSGELFF
many,TRBJ1-2,TRBV10-3,NA,TGTGCCATCAGTGATATACAGAAGAATGGCTACACCTTC,CAISDIQKNGYTF
NA,TRBJ2-2,TRBV7-2,NA,TGTGCCAGCAGTCCCGGTCCTTCAATCTCCCCCGGGGAGCTGTTTTTT,CASSPGPSISPGELFF
many,TRBJ1-6,TRBV20-1,NA,TGCAGTGCTAGATCCGAGAGCTCCTATAATTCACCCCTCCACTTT,CSARSESSYNSPLHF
many,TRBJ2-7,TRBV10-3,TRBD2,TGTGCCATCCGAGTGGAGGGAGGGCCCTCCGAGCAGTACTTC,CAIRVEGGPSEQYF
NA,TRBJ2-5,TRBV7-2,NA,TGTGCCAGCAGCTTATTAACAGGCCCTCAAGAGACCCAGTACTTC,CASSLLTGPQETQYF
NA,TRBJ2-1,TRBV7-8,NA,TGTGCCAGCAGCTTTGCGAATCGGGAGCAGTTCTTC,CASSFANREQFF
few,TRBJ1-1,TRBV3-1,NA,TGTGCCAGCAGCGCCTGGGGCACTGAAGCTTTCTTT,CASSAWGTEAFF
few,TRBJ2-7,TRBV5-6,TRBD2,TGTGCCAGCAGCTACCCTAGCGGGAATGCCTACGAGCAGTACTTC,CASSYPSGNAYEQYF
few,TRBJ2-1,TRBV2,TRBD2,TGTGCCAGCAGACCAACTAGCGGGTCGAGCTCCTACAATGAGCAGTTCTTC,CASRPTSGSSSYNEQFF
NA,TRBJ2-1,TRBV5-4,NA,TGTGCCAGCAGCTTTGACGAGCGGAATGAGCAGTTCTTC,CASSFDERNEQFF
many,TRBJ2-2,TRBV3-1,NA,TGTGCCAGCAGCCTTGGGGTCGGGGAGCTGTTTTTT,CASSLGVGELFF